Following are 8 T cell receptor beta chains from one sample sequenced in a study of beta chain features in type 1 diabetes. Expressed TCRB transcripts were sequenced, since all the RNA that had been isolated was reverse transcribed. Produced via immunoSEQ multiplex PCR; TCRdb's table is partial and in-frame only. Found here are around 310,000 clones, roughly 12% of them singletons; the top ten hold 0.013% to 0.015%. No antigen is known for these receptors. Study-wide findings and caveats: All four CD4+ subsets from Type 1 diabetes patients carried moderately but significantly shorter TCRB CDR3s.

Material for sequencing was naive CD4+ T cells from blood. The origin of the receptors is a woman younger than 35 with type 1 diabetes.

V is TRBV30 and J is TRBJ1-1, with D possibly being TRBD1 (5 bases). CDR3 size: 15 residues. With 3 bases removed from V and 6 bases from J, the gap between germline ends came to 20 bases. The V gene's germline CDR1 is GTSNPN and CDR2 SVGIG (reference sequence). The CDR3 here is CAWRREHGGTAEAFF. CDR3 coding DNA: TGTGCCTGGAGACGAGAGCACGGGGGTACGGCTGAAGCTTTCTTT. Complete variable domain (other parts from reference TRBV30 and TRBJ1-1): SQTIHQWPATLVQPVGSPLSLECTVEGTSNPNLYWYRQAAGRGLQLLFYSVGIGQISSEVPQNLSASRPQDRQFILSSKKLLLSDSGFYLCAWRREHGGTAEAFFGQGTRLTVV.

The rearrangement links TRBV9 to TRBJ1-1, with D unclear. V was shortened by 0 bases and J by 10 bases, with 10 bases between the two germline ends. Germline V gene data show CDR1 as SGDLS and CDR2 as YYNGEE. This CDR3 is 12 amino acids long. In DNA form, the CDR3 reads TGTGCCAGCAGCGTAGATGGGTCGGGAGCTTTCTTT. Translated, it gives CASSVDGSGAFF.

The chain employs TRBV28 and TRBJ1-2; TRBD1 is a possible D gene (5 bases). Per the germline V gene, CDR1 is MDHEN and CDR2 is SYDVKM. This CDR3 is built from 14 residues. With 6 bases removed from V and 4 bases from J, the gap between germline ends came to 15 bases. The CDR3: CASSPQGIGYGYTF. The CDR3, as DNA: TGTGCCAGCAGCCCCCAGGGTATAGGCTATGGCTACACCTTC.

V is TRBV4-2 and J is TRBJ2-5, with TRBD1 matching 9 bases. The CDR3 length is 16 residues. J was trimmed by 5 bases and V by 0 bases; bases with no gene match: 7. CDR1 LGHNA and CDR2 YNFKEQ come from the germline V gene. The CDR3 DNA reads TGTGCCAGCAGCCAAGATATAACAGGGGGCGGCGAGACCCAGTACTTC. Its protein is CASSQDITGGGETQYF.

The table lists this clone with a few counts. CDR3 residues: CSDRTASTDTQYF. As DNA, the CDR3 is TGCAGCGACCGGACTGCCAGCACAGATACGCAGTATTTT. The V and J genes are TRBV29-1 and TRBJ2-3; TRBD2 might be the D (5 bases). Germline CDR1 and CDR2: SQVTM and ANQGSEA. The CDR3 length is 13 residues. V lost 7 bases to trimming and J lost 0 bases, with 11 bases between them.

There are a few counts of this clone. The chain links TRBV4-3 to TRBJ2-7, with a possible D match to TRBD1 (5 bases). Germline CDR1 is LGHNA and CDR2 is YSLEER. The V end lost 1 base, the J end lost 4 bases, and 14 bases lay between the germline ends. This CDR3 has 15 amino acids. CDR3 nucleotides: TGCGCCAGCAGCCAAGGTTTAGACAGCTTTTACGAGCAGTACGTC. This translates into CASSQGLDSFYEQYV.

V is TRBV7-9 and J is TRBJ2-5; D not certain. The J call may be in error: the DNA end matches TRBJ2-7 better. Looked up from germline, CDR1 is SEHNR and CDR2 is FQNEAQ (reference sequence). The CDR3 runs to 12 residues. The CDR3 sequence is CASSSIPYEQYF. DNA for the CDR3: TGTGCCAGCAGCTCCATCCCCTACGAGCAGTACTTC.

The V and J genes are TRBV5-4 and TRBJ2-3, with a weak D call TRBD2 (5 bases). The CDR3 spans 14 residues. The germline V gene encodes CDR1 SGHNT and CDR2 YYREEE (reference sequence). Trimming took off 0 bases at V and 6 bases at J, with 11 bases between the two ends. Here the CDR3 reads CASSLEGPGDTQYF. CDR3 DNA sequence: TGTGCCAGCAGCTTGGAAGGGCCGGGGGATACGCAGTATTTT.